Reported below is one T cell receptor (beta chain). Deletions cut 5 bases from V and 1 base from J, with 8 bases between. From germline, CDR1 is SGHVS and CDR2 FQNEAQ. CDR3 size: 14 residues. Profiled with immunoSEQ multiplex PCR; TCRdb holds only in-frame clones, not every one. The profile covers roughly 86,000 clones, with approximately 90% appearing a single time and about 3% taken by the ten largest. The data belong to a study of OX40 agonist ivuxolimab in advanced cancers. Study details: Ivuxolimab, an agonistic anti-OX40 (CD134) antibody, was given to patients.

The J gene is TRBJ2-2, the V gene TRBV7-8; D not resolved. The receptor was isolated from an adult with an advanced solid tumor such as melanoma, head and neck, liver or kidney cancer. Material: CD4+ or CD8+ T cells sorted from blood, obtained in a trial of the OX40 agonist ivuxolimab. CDR3 region: CASSLTRNTGELFF. Written as DNA, the CDR3 is TGTGCCAGCAGCCTGACAAGGAACACCGGGGAGCTGTTTTTT.